This record looks at one TCR beta chain sequence and its context. The data originate from a study of blood T cell repertoires in COVID-19. Method: immunoSEQ multiplex PCR; TCRdb's copy keeps in-frame clones and lacks some. The table includes about 270,000 clones, approximately 84% detected once. The sequence was collected from a human donor in a cohort sampled during active COVID-19. Input material: peripheral blood.

Written as DNA, the CDR3 is TGTGCCAGCAGCTTTCCGGGACTAACCTACGAGCAGTACTTC. Protein product: CASSFPGLTYEQYF. The V call is TRBV7-2, the J call TRBJ2-7, with 7 bases aligning to TRBD2. The V and J ends lost 3 bases and 2 bases, in that order; junction bases with no gene match: 4. The CDR3 sequence is 14 residues long. The germline CDR1 and CDR2 sequences are SGHTA and FQGNSA.